The clone carrying this T cell receptor beta chain has more than one count but fewer than ten. Its specificity is not known. The data stem from a study of blood T cells in healthy people across ages. General study points: Age showed a roughly linear inverse relationship with TCR beta diversity per million T cells. Unknown CMV status may confound age-related changes in expanded clones.

Aged about 6 to 100, donors were systemically healthy Caucasians from Russia. Germline assignment: CDR1 MRHNA and CDR2 SNTAGT. Trimming stripped 4 bases from V and 2 bases from J, with 8 bases between. The CDR3 is 13 amino acids. Using a J-beta primer mix together with a sample-barcoded 5' primer, a second PCR was run for roughly 7 to 11 cycles. All samples yielded 3 million or more CDR3-containing paired-end reads. TCRdb itself ran the 5' RACE reads through MiXCR, one entry per CDR3 protein. The sample holds 1.5 million to 2 million distinct CDR3 sequences, roughly 32% seen once. This sequence joins TRBV6-4 and TRBJ2-5; D possibly corresponds to TRBD2 (6 bases). Specimen: blood. The receptor was derived from a woman aged 30 to 39 in good health. CDR3 bases: TGTGCCAGCAGTGCGGGGGAGCAAGAGACCCAGTACTTC. Amino acid sequence: CASSAGEQETQYF.